The clone carrying this T cell receptor beta chain was observed a handful of times. The source of the sample is a study of beta chain features in type 1 diabetes. Isolated RNA was reverse transcribed in full, so expressed TCRB transcripts were sequenced. Assay used: immunoSEQ multiplex PCR; TCRdb lists only in-frame clones, some missing. The top ten hold 0.023% of the sample, which has about 930,000 clones, roughly 16% seen once. The CDR3 is made up of 15 amino acids. CDR1 and CDR2 (germline): MNHEY, SMNVEV (reference sequence). V was clipped by 6 bases and J by 7 bases; unmatched bases: 12. The genes are TRBV27 and TRBJ1-5; TRBD1 matches at 7 bases. Sequenced sample: naive CD4+ T cells from blood. This clonotype was obtained from a woman in her late teens or twenties in good health. The CDR3 DNA is TGTGCCAGCAGAAGCTTGACAGGGTTCGGGCAGCCCCAGCATTTT. Translation gives CASRSLTGFGQPQHF.